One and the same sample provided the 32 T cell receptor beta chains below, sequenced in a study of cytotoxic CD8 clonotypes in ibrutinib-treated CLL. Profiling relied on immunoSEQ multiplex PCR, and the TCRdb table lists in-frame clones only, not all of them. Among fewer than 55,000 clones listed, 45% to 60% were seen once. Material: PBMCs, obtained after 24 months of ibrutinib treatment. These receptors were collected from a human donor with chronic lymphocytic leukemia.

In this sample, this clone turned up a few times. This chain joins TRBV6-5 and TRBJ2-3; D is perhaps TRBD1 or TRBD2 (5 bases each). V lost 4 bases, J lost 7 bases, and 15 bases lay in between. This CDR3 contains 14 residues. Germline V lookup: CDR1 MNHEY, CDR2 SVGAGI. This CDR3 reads CASSLGASQNTQYF. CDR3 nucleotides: TGTGCCAGCAGTTTAGGGGCTAGCCAAAATACGCAGTATTTT.

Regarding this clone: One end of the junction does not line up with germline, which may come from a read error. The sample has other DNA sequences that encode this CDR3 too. The CDR3 here is CSARGGNTIYF. In DNA, the CDR3 is TGCAGTGCAAGAGGTGGAAACACCATATATTTT. The gene calls are TRBV20-1 and TRBJ1-3, with D unclear. CDR3 length: 11 amino acids. Germline-derived CDR1 and CDR2 are DFQATT and SNEGSKA (reference sequence).

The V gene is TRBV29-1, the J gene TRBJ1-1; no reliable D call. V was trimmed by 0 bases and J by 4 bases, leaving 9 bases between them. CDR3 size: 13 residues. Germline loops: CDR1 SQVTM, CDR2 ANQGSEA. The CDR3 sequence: CSVEERLATEAFF. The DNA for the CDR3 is TGCAGCGTTGAAGAAAGGCTGGCCACTGAAGCTTTCTTT.

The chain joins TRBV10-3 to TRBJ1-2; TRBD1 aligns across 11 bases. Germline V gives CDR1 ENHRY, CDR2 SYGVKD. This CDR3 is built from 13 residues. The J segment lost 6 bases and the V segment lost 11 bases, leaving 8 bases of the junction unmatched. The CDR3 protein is CAASGQGADGYTF. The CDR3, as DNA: TGTGCCGCCTCTGGACAGGGGGCTGATGGCTACACCTTC.

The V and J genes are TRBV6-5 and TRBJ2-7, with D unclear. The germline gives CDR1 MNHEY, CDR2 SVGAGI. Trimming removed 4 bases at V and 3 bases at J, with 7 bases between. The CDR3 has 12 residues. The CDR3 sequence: CASSSSSYEQYF. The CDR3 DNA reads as TGTGCCAGCAGTTCCTCGAGCTACGAGCAGTACTTC.

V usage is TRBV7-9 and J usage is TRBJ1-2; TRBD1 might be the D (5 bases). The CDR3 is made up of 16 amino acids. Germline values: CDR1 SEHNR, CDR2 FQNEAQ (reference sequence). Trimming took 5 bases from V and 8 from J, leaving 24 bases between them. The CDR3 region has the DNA TGTGCCAGCAGCCCCTCGGTGGGCGCAGGGCGGTGGGGCTACACCTTC. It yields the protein CASSPSVGAGRWGYTF. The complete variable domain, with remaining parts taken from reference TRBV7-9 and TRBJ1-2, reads DTGVSQNPRHKITKRGQNVTFRCDPISEHNRLYWYRQTLGQGPEFLTYFQNEAQLEKSRLLSDRFSAERPKGSFSTLEIQRTEQGDSAMYLCASSPSVGAGRWGYTFGSGTRLTVV.

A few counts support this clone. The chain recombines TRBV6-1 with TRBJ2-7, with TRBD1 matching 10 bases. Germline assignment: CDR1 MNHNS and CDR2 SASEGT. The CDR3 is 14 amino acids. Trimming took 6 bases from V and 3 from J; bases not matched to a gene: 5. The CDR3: CASSTGDRGYEQYF. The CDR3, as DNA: TGTGCCAGCAGCACGGGGGACAGGGGCTACGAGCAGTACTTC.

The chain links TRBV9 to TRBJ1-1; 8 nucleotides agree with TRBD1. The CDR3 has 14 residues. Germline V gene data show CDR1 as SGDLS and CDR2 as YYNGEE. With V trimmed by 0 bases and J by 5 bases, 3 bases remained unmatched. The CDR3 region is CASSVGTGRTEAFF. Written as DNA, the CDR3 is TGTGCCAGCAGCGTAGGGACAGGGAGAACTGAAGCTTTCTTT.

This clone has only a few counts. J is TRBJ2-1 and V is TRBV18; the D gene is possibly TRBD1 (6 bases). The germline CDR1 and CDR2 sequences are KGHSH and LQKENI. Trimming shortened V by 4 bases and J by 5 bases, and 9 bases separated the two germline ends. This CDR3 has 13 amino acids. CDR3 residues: CASSLRQDNEQFF. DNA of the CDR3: TGTGCCAGCTCACTCCGACAGGACAATGAGCAGTTCTTC.

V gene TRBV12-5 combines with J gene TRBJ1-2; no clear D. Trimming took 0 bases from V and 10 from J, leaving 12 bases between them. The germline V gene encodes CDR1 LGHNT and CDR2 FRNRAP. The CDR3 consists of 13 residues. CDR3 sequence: CASGLVFGLVYTF. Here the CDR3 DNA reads TGTGCTAGTGGTTTGGTATTTGGGTTAGTCTACACCTTC.

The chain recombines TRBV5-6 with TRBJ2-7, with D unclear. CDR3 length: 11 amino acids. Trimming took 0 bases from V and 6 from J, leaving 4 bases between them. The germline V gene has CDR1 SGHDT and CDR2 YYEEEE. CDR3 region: CASSLEGEQYF. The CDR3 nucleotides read TGTGCCAGCAGCTTGGAGGGCGAGCAGTACTTC.

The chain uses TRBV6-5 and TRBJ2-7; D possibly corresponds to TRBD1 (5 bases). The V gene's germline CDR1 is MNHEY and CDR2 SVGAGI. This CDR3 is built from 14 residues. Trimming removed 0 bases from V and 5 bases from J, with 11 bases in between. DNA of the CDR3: TGTGCCAGCAGTTACTCGGGCAGGGCGAACGAGCAGTACTTC. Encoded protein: CASSYSGRANEQYF.

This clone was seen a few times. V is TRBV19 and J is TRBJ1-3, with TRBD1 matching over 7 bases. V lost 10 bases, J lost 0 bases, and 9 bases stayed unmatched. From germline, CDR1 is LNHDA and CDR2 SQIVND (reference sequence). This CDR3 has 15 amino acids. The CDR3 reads CATKDRLSSGNTIYF. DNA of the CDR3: TGTGCCACGAAGGACAGGCTGAGCTCTGGAAACACCATATATTTT. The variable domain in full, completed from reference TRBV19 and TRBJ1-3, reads DGGITQSPKYLFRKEGQNVTLSCEQNLNHDAMYWYRQDPGQGLRLIYYSQIVNDFQKGDIAEGYSVSREKKESFPLTVTSAQKNPTAFYLCATKDRLSSGNTIYFGEGSWLTVV.

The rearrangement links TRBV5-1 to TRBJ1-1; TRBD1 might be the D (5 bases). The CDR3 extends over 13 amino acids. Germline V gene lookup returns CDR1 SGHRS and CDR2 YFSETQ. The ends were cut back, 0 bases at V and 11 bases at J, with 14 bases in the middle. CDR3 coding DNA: TGCGCCAGCAGCTTGGAGGGTGAGGGGCACGCTTTCTTT. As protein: CASSLEGEGHAFF.

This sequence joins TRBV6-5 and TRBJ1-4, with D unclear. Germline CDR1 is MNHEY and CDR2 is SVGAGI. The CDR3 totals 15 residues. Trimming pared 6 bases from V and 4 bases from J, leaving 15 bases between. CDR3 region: CASRRTGSLNEKLFF. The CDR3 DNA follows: TGTGCCAGCAGACGGACGGGCAGCCTTAATGAAAAACTGTTTTTT.

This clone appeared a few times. The CDR3 DNA reads TGTGCCAGCGGCCGGGACGGGCCGAACACTGAAGCTTTCTTT. It encodes CASGRDGPNTEAFF. This chain joins TRBV2 and TRBJ1-1, with D possibly TRBD1 on 5 matching bases. Germline values: CDR1 SNHLY, CDR2 FYNNEI. The CDR3 runs to 14 residues. Trimming stripped 8 bases from V and 1 base from J, with 14 bases between.

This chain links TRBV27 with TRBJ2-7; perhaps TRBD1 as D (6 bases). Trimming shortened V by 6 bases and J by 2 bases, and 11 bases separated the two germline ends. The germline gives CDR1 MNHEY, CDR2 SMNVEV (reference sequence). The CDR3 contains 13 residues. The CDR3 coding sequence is TGTGCCAGCAGAAAGGACAGAGCCTACGAGCAGTACTTC. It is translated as CASRKDRAYEQYF.

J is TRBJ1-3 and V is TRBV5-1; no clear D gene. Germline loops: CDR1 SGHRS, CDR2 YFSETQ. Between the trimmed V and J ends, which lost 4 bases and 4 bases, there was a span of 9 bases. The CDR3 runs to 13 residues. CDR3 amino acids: CASSLQLGNTIYF. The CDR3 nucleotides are TGCGCCAGCAGCCTGCAACTAGGAAACACCATATATTTT.

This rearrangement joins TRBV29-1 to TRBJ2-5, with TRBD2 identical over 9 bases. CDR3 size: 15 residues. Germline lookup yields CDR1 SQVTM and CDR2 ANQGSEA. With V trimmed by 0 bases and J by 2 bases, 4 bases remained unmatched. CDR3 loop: CSVEDPLAGQETQYF. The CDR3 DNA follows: TGCAGCGTTGAAGATCCCCTAGCGGGGCAAGAGACCCAGTACTTC.

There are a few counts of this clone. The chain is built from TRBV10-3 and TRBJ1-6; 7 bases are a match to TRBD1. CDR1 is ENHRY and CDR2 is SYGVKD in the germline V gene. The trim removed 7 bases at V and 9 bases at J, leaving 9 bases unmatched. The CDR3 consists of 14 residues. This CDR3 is CAIKGSQGSSPLHF. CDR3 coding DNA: TGTGCCATCAAAGGTTCACAGGGGTCTTCACCCCTCCACTTT.

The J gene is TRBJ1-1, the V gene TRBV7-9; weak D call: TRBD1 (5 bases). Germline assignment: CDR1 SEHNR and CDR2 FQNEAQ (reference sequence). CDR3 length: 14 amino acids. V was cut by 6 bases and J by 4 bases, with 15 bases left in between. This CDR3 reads CASRWSGAATEAFF. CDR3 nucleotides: TGTGCCAGCAGATGGTCCGGGGCGGCCACTGAAGCTTTCTTT.

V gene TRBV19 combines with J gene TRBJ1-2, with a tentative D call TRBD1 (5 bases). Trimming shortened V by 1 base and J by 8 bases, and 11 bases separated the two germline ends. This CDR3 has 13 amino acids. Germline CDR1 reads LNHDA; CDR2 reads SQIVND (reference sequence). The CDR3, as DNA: TGTGCCAGTAGTATAGGGCAGGGAAGCGGCTACACCTTC. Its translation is CASSIGQGSGYTF.

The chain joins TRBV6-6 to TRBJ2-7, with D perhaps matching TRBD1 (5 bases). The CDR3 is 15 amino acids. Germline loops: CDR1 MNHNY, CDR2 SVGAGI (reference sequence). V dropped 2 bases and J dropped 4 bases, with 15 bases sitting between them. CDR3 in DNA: TGTGCCAGCAGTTACGCCCAGGGTACAATGTACGAGCAGTACTTC. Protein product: CASSYAQGTMYEQYF.

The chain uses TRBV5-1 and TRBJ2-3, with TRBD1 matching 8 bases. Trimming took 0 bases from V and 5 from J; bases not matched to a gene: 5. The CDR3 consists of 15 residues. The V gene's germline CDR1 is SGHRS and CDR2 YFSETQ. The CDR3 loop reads CASSLERTGIDTQYF. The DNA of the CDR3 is TGCGCCAGCAGCTTGGAAAGGACAGGGATAGATACGCAGTATTTT.

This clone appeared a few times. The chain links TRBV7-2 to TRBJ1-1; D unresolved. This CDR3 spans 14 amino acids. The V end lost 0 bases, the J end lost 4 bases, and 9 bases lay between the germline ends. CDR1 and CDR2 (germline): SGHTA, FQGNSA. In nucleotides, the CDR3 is TGTGCCAGCAGCTTAGCGGTGGGAGCCACTGAAGCTTTCTTT. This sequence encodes CASSLAVGATEAFF.

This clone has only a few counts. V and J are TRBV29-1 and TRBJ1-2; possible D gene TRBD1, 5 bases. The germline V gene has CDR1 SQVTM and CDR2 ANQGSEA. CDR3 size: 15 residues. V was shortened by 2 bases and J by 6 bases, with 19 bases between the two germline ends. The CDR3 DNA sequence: TGCAGCGTTGAACCCGCCGGCCAGGGAGGCGATGGCTACACCTTC. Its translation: CSVEPAGQGGDGYTF.

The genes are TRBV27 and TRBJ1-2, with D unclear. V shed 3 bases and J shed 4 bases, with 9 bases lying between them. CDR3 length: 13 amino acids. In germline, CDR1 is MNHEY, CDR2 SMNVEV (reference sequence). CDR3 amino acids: CASSFRGFYGYTF. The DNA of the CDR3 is TGTGCCAGCAGTTTCCGCGGTTTCTATGGCTACACCTTC.

The CDR3 loop reads CASSQDPRGAGYTF. The CDR3 nucleotides are TGCGCCAGCAGCCAAGACCCCAGGGGCGCAGGCTACACCTTC. The chain employs TRBV4-1 and TRBJ1-2, with TRBD1 as a possible D gene (6 bases). This CDR3 comprises 14 residues. The germline V gene has CDR1 MGHRA and CDR2 YSYEKL. The V and J ends lost 0 bases and 8 bases respectively, with 13 bases between them.

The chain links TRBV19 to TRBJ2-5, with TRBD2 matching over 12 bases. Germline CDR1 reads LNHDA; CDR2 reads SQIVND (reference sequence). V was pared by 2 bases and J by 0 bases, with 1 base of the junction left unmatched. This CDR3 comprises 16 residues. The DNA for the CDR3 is TGTGCCAGTAGTATACGACTAGCGGGGGACCAAGAGACCCAGTACTTC. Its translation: CASSIRLAGDQETQYF.

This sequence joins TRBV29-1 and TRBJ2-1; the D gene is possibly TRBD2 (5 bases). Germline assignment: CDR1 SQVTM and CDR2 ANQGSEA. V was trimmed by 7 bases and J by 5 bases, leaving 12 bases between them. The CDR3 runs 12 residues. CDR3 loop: CSGRILDNEQFF. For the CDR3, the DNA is TGCAGCGGGAGGATCCTAGACAATGAGCAGTTCTTC.

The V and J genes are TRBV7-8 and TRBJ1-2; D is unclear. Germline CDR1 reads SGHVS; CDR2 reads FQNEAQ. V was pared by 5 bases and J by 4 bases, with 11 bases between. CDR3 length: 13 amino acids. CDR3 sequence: CASSPLTSYGYTF. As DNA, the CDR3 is TGTGCCAGCAGCCCCCTGACCTCCTATGGCTACACCTTC.

As DNA, the CDR3 is TGTGCCACCAGCGGGCTACAGACAGGAAGCTCCTACAATGAGCAGTTCTTC. Protein sequence: CATSGLQTGSSYNEQFF. The chain recombines TRBV15 with TRBJ2-1, with a weak D call TRBD1 (6 bases). CDR3 length equals 17 residues. The germline V and J ends were trimmed by 5 bases and 0 bases, with 17 bases remaining between them. CDR1 is LNHNV, CDR2 YYDKDF, per germline (reference sequence).